A selection of T cell receptor beta chains follows, all from one sample in a study of blood T cell repertoires in COVID-19. Libraries were prepared by immunoSEQ multiplex PCR; TCRdb keeps only in-frame clonotypes and omits some of them. Here the sample spans 250,000 to 300,000 clones, approximately 85% being singletons. The sample comprised peripheral blood. Receptors were obtained from a man aged 50-59 years with active or convalescent COVID-19. CDR3s include the opening cysteine and the closing phenylalanine or tryptophan. D genes are given only for firm matches. A clone size is listed for some rows: how often the clone was seen (once, few, many), or a class if it is expanded.

V gene,J gene,D gene,clone size,CDR3 protein,CDR3 DNA
TRBV5-1,TRBJ2-5,TRBD1,once,CASSSRTGLGETQYF,TGCGCCAGCAGCTCCCGGACAGGGTTGGGAGAGACCCAGTACTTC
TRBV29-1,TRBJ1-4,-,-,CSVETGQNEKLFF,TGCAGCGTTGAAACTGGACAGAATGAAAAACTGTTTTTT
TRBV5-5,TRBJ1-1,-,-,CASSLEHLQAFF,TGTGCCAGCAGCTTGGAACATCTGCAGGCTTTCTTT
TRBV11-2,TRBJ1-3,-,-,CASSLDRGGSSGNTIYF,TGTGCCAGCAGCTTAGATCGGGGTGGAAGCTCTGGAAACACCATATATTTT
TRBV7-3,TRBJ1-2,TRBD1,-,CASSLGGAQGAGGYTF,TGTGCCAGCAGCTTAGGAGGGGCACAGGGGGCCGGAGGCTACACCTTC
TRBV27,TRBJ2-2,TRBD1,-,CASSVDRGIATGELFF,TGTGCCAGCAGTGTCGACAGGGGGATCGCCACCGGGGAGCTGTTTTTT
TRBV24-1,TRBJ2-7,TRBD1,-,CATSDPGQGAYEQYF,TGTGCCACCAGTGACCCGGGACAGGGGGCCTACGAGCAGTACTTC
TRBV24-1,TRBJ2-5,-,once,CATHGRSGYQETQYF,TGTGCCACCCACGGGAGATCGGGCTACCAAGAGACCCAGTACTTC
TRBV5-1,TRBJ1-1,-,few,CASSQQGGRTEAFF,TGCGCCAGCAGCCAGCAGGGTGGTAGAACTGAAGCTTTCTTT
TRBV5-1,TRBJ2-1,TRBD2,-,CASSLAQTSTYNEQFF,TGCGCCAGCAGCTTGGCCCAGACTAGCACTTACAATGAGCAGTTCTTC
TRBV3-1/TRBV3-2,TRBJ2-5,TRBD1,-,CASTSEGQGAKTQYF,TGTGCCAGCACCTCGGAGGGACAGGGGGCAAAGACCCAGTACTTC
TRBV6-5,TRBJ2-7,TRBD2,-,CASNAVAGGLGEQYF,TGTGCCAGCAACGCTGTAGCGGGAGGCTTGGGAGAGCAGTACTTC
TRBV6-5,TRBJ1-2,-,-,CASSHKQGNGYTF,TGTGCCAGCAGCCACAAGCAGGGGAATGGCTACACCTTC
TRBV5-1,TRBJ1-1,-,-,CASSLGQTNTEAFF,TGCGCCAGCAGCTTGGGACAGACGAACACTGAAGCTTTCTTT
TRBV3-1/TRBV3-2,TRBJ1-1,TRBD1,once,CASSQTGPRTEAFF,TGTGCCAGCAGCCAGACAGGGCCTCGCACTGAAGCTTTCTTT
TRBV3-1/TRBV3-2,TRBJ1-2,TRBD1,-,CASSQPGTAGGYTF,TGTGCCAGCAGCCAACCCGGGACAGCGGGTGGCTACACCTTC
TRBV5-6,TRBJ2-2,-,-,CASSLYPGTNTGELFF,TGTGCCAGCAGCTTGTATCCAGGGACGAACACCGGGGAGCTGTTTTTT
TRBV30,TRBJ1-6,TRBD1,few,CAWSVSHGTGGFHSPLHF,TGTGCCTGGAGTGTAAGTCATGGGACAGGGGGATTTCATTCACCCCTCCACTTT
TRBV19,TRBJ2-5,TRBD2,-,CASSPTEIGTSGTRSQYF,TGTGCCAGTAGCCCTACCGAGATTGGGACTAGCGGCACCAGGTCCCAGTACTTC
TRBV4-3,TRBJ2-6,TRBD2,once,CASSQDLGRFSGANVLTF,TGCGCCAGCAGCCAAGATCTCGGGAGGTTCTCTGGGGCCAACGTCCTGACTTTC
TRBV5-8,TRBJ2-7,-,-,CASSLSRLVGAYEQYF,TGTGCCAGCAGCTTGTCGCGACTAGTCGGAGCCTACGAGCAGTACTTC
TRBV7-6,TRBJ2-1,-,few,CASSLEASTYNEQFF,TGTGCCAGCAGCTTAGAGGCTAGCACCTACAATGAGCAGTTCTTC
TRBV7-9,TRBJ2-5,-,-,CASSLGGKGRETQYF,TGTGCCAGCAGCTTAGGAGGGAAAGGGAGAGAGACCCAGTACTTC
TRBV6-5,TRBJ2-1,-,few,CASSPRVGGNEQFF,TGTGCCAGCAGTCCCCGAGTGGGAGGAAATGAGCAGTTCTTC
TRBV5-1,TRBJ1-5,TRBD1,-,CASSGGQDDQPQHF,TGCGCCAGCAGCGGGGGACAGGATGATCAGCCCCAGCATTTT
TRBV6-1,TRBJ2-7,TRBD2,-,CASSEVGLAGLPGYF,TGTGCCAGCAGTGAAGTGGGACTAGCGGGGCTCCCAGGGTACTTC
TRBV5-6,TRBJ2-5,TRBD1,-,CASSQRTGGETQYF,TGTGCCAGCAGCCAGCGGACAGGGGGAGAGACCCAGTACTTC
TRBV7-2,TRBJ2-1,-,-,CASSLSSGGSYNEQFF,TGTGCCAGCAGCCTGTCCAGCGGAGGGTCCTACAATGAGCAGTTCTTC
TRBV15,TRBJ1-2,-,-,CATSRDRQHYGYTF,TGTGCCACCAGCAGAGATCGACAGCACTATGGCTACACCTTC
TRBV4-1,TRBJ2-3,-,-,CASSQVLRGTQYF,TGCGCCAGCAGCCAAGTACTACGCGGTACGCAGTATTTT
TRBV9,TRBJ2-5,TRBD1,-,CASSAGGGAETQYF,TGTGCCAGCAGCGCAGGGGGTGGGGCCGAGACCCAGTACTTC
TRBV9,TRBJ2-2,-,once,CASSVDPGTNTGELFF,TGTGCCAGCAGCGTAGACCCAGGGACGAACACCGGGGAGCTGTTTTTT
TRBV7-9,TRBJ2-1,-,-,CASSLEVSDEQFF,TGTGCCAGCAGCTTAGAGGTGAGCGATGAGCAGTTCTTC
TRBV12-3/TRBV12-4,TRBJ1-1,-,-,CASSEQGNTEAFF,TGTGCCAGCAGCGAACAGGGGAACACTGAAGCTTTCTTT
TRBV6-6,TRBJ1-6,-,-,CATSPYRAPLSPLHF,TGTGCCACCAGCCCCTACAGGGCCCCCTTATCACCCCTCCACTTT
TRBV4-2,TRBJ2-7,-,-,CASSMRPDIGAYEQYF,TGTGCCAGCAGCATGCGTCCCGATATAGGAGCCTACGAGCAGTACTTC
TRBV7-3,TRBJ2-6,-,-,CASSPVGASSSGANVLTF,TGTGCCAGCAGCCCCGTGGGGGCTTCAAGCTCTGGGGCCAACGTCCTGACTTTC
TRBV19,TRBJ2-1,TRBD2,-,CASTWREGLHNEQFF,TGTGCCAGTACATGGCGGGAGGGCCTCCACAATGAGCAGTTCTTC
TRBV7-2,TRBJ1-1,-,-,CASSKLGGFTANTEAFF,TGTGCCAGCAGCAAATTAGGGGGATTTACAGCCAACACTGAAGCTTTCTTT